Here is one TCR beta chain with its context. As yet, its antigen is unknown. Sequencing of the DNA from cultured CD4+ T cells was carried out with the Oncomine TCR Beta short-read assay. TCRdb itself ran the PCR reads through MiXCR, one entry per CDR3 protein. Of about 22,000 distinct CDR3 sequences in the sample, 30% to 40% are singletons; the top ten hold roughly 27%. This sample stems from a study of vaccination and CD4 T cells after COVID-19. Study as a whole: There were two doses of either BNT162b2 or mRNA-1273 vaccine given to participants.

This CDR3 is built from 17 residues. Germline CDR1 reads SGHNT; CDR2 reads YENEEA. V dropped 0 bases and J dropped 4 bases, with 18 bases sitting between them. Indicated time point: late sampling 161 to 241 days after vaccination in a few convalescent patients. Treatment described: approximately nine-day PBMC culture with coronavirus spike peptide pools or control peptides (ViraFEST assay). For ViraFEST, peptide pools expanded antigen-specific T cells, after which the TCRs were sequenced. Peptide pools at approximately 9.9 ug/ml and IL-2 at approximately 11 IU/ml were added to cultures of a few million PBMCs per well.

Source: CD4+ T cells from blood, cultured in vitro, taken about 7 months after SARS-CoV-2 vaccination. This chain joins TRBV11-3 and TRBJ1-1, with D possibly TRBD1 on 6 matching bases. The TCR originated in a human donor who had recovered from COVID-19. CDR3 nucleotides: TGTGCCAGCAGCTTAGATCCGGGTCGGCAGGGGACCACTGAAGCTTTCTTT. Translating gives CASSLDPGRQGTTEAFF.